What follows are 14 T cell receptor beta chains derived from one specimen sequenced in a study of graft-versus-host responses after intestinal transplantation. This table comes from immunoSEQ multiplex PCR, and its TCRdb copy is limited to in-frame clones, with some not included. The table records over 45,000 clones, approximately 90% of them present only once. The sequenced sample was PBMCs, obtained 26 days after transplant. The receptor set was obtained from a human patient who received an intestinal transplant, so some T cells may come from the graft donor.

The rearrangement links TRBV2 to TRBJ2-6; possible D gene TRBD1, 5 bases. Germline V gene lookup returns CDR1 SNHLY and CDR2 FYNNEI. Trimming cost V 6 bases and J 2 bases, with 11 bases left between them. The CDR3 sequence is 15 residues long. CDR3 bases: TGTGCCAGCAGCCCCCAGGGTGCTGGGGCCAACGTCCTGACTTTC. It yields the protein CASSPQGAGANVLTF. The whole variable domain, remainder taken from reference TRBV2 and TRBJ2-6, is EPEVTQTPSHQVTQMGQEVILRCVPISNHLYFYWYRQILGQKVEFLVSFYNNEISEKSEIFDDQFSVERPDGSNFTLKIRSTKLEDSAMYFCASSPQGAGANVLTFGAGSRLTVL.

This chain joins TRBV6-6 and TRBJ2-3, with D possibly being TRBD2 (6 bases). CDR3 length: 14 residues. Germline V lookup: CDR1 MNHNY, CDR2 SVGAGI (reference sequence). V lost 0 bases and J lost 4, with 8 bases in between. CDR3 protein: CASSYSGRPDTQYF. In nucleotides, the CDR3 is TGTGCCAGCAGTTACTCGGGGAGGCCAGATACGCAGTATTTT.

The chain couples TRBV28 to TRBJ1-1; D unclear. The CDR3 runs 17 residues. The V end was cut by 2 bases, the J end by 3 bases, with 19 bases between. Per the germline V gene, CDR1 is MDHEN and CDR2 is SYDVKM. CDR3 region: CASSLRLGGFSHTEAFF. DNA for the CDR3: TGTGCCAGCAGTTTACGTCTTGGAGGGTTTTCCCACACTGAAGCTTTCTTT.

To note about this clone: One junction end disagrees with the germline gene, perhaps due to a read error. The CDR3: CASSGGGNTEALF. CDR3 DNA: TGTGCCAGCAGCGGGGGCGGGAACACTGAAGCTCTCTTT. The rearrangement joins TRBV9 to TRBJ1-1; D is possibly TRBD1 (5 bases). The CDR3 extends over 13 amino acids. Per the germline V gene, CDR1 is SGDLS and CDR2 is YYNGEE.

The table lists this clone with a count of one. CDR3 nucleotides: TGTGCCAGCAGCTTATTAAGGCTAGCGGGATACAATGAGCAGTTCTTC. Translation: CASSLLRLAGYNEQFF. The rearrangement links TRBV13 to TRBJ2-1, with 9 bases that match TRBD2. V was pared by 2 bases and J by 4 bases, with 6 bases of the junction left unmatched. CDR1 is PRHDT, CDR2 FYEKMQ, per germline (reference sequence). The CDR3 has 16 residues. The whole variable domain, filled in from reference TRBV13 and TRBJ2-1, reads AAGVIQSPRHLIKEKRETATLKCYPIPRHDTVYWYQQGPGQDPQFLISFYEKMQSDKGSIPDRFSAQQFSDYHSELNMSSLELGDSALYFCASSLLRLAGYNEQFFGPGTRLTVL.

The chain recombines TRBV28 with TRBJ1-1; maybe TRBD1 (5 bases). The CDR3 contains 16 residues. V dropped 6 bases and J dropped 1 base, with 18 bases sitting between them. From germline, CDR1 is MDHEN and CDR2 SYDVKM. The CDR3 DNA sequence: TGTGCCAGCAGGGAATCAGGGTTGACGGAGAACACTGAAGCTTTCTTT. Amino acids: CASRESGLTENTEAFF.

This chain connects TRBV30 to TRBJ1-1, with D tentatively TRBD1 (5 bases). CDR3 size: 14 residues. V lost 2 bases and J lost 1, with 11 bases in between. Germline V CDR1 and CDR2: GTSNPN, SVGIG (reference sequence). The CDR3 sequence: CAWSNRQWNTEAFF. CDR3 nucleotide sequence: TGTGCCTGGAGTAACAGACAGTGGAACACTGAAGCTTTCTTT.

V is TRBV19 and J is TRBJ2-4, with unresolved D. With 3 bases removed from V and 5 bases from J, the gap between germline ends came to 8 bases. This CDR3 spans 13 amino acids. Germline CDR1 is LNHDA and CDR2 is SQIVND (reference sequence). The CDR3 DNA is TGTGCCAGTAGTATTGAGGTAGAAAACATTCAGTACTTC. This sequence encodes CASSIEVENIQYF.

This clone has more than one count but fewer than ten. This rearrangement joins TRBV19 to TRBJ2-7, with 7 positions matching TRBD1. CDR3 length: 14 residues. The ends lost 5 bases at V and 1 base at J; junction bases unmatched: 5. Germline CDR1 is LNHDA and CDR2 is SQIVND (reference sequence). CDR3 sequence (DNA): TGTGCCAGTAGTCCCGGGACAGATTCCTACGAGCAGTACTTC. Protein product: CASSPGTDSYEQYF.

The CDR3 nucleotides read TGTGCCAGCAGTTTTATGGGACAGGGGGGGTACAATGAGCAGTTCTTC. Translation: CASSFMGQGGYNEQFF. The chain is built from TRBV28 and TRBJ2-1; 11 positions match TRBD1. The V gene end was trimmed by 3 bases and the J gene end by 4 bases; junction bases not matched to a gene: 5. Germline loops: CDR1 MDHEN, CDR2 SYDVKM. This CDR3 has 16 amino acids.

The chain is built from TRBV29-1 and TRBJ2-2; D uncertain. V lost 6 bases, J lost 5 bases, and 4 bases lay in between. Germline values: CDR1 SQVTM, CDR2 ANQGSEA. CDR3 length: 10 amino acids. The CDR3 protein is CSVYTGELFF. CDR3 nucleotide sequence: TGCAGCGTCTATACCGGGGAGCTGTTTTTT.

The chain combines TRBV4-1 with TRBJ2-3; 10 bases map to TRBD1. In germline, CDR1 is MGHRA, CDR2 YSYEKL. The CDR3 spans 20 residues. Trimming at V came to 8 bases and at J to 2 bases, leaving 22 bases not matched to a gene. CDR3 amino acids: CASLEDRDRGGWVFTDTQYF. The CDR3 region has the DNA TGCGCCAGCTTAGAAGACCGGGACAGGGGCGGTTGGGTCTTCACAGATACGCAGTATTTT.

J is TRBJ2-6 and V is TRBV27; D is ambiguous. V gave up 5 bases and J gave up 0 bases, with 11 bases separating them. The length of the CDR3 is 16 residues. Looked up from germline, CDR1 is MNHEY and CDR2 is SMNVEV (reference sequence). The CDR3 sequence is CASSPGLISGANVLTF. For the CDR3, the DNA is TGTGCCAGCAGTCCAGGTTTAATCTCTGGGGCCAACGTCCTGACTTTC.

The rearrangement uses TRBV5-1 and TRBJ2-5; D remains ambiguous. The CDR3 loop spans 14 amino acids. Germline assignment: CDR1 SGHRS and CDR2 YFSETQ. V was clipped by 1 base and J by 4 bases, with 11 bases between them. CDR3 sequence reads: CASSLYGSGETQYF. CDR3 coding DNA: TGCGCCAGCAGCTTGTACGGATCGGGAGAGACCCAGTACTTC. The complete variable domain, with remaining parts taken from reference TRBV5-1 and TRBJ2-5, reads KAGVTQTPRYLIKTRGQQVTLSCSPISGHRSVSWYQQTPGQGLQFLFEYFSETQRNKGNFPGRFSGRQFSNSRSEMNVSTLELGDSALYLCASSLYGSGETQYFGPGTRLLVL.